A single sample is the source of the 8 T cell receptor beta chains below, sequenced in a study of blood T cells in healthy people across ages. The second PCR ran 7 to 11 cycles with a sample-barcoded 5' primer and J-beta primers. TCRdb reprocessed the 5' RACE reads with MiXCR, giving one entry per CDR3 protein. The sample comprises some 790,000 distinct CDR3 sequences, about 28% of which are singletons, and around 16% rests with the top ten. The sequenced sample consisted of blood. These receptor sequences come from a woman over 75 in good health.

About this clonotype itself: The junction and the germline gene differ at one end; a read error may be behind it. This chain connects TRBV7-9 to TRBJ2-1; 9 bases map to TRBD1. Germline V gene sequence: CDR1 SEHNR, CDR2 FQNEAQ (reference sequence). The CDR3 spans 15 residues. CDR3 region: CASSFRTGELNEPFF. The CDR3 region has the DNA TGTGCCAGCAGCTTTAGGACAGGGGAGCTCAATGAGCCGTTCTTC.

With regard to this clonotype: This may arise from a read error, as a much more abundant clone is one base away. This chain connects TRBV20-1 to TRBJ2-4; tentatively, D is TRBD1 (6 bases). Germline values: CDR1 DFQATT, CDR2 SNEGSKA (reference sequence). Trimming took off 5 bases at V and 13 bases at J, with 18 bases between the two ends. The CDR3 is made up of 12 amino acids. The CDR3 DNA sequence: TGCAGTGCTTCCCAAGGGGGAAATGAGCAGTACTTC. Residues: CSASQGGNEQYF.

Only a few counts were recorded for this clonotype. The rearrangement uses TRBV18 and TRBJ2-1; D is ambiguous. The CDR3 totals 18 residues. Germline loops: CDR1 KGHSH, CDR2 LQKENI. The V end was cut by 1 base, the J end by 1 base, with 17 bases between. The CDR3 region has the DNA TGTGCCAGCTCACCACAGGGTCGACAAAGCCTTTCCTACAATGAGCAGTTCTTC. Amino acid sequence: CASSPQGRQSLSYNEQFF.

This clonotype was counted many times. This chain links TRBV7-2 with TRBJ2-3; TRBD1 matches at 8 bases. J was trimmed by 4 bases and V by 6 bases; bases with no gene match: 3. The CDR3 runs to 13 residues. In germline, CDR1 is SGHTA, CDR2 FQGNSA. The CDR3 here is CASRKTGADTQYF. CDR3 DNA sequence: TGTGCCAGCAGAAAGACAGGGGCAGATACGCAGTATTTT.

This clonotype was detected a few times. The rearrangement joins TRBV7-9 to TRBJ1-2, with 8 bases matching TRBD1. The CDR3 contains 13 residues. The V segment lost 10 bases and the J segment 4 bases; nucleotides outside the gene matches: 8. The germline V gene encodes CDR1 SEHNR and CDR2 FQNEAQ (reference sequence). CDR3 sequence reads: CATRTGPPYGYTF. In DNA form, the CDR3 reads TGTGCCACCCGGACAGGGCCCCCCTATGGCTACACCTTC.

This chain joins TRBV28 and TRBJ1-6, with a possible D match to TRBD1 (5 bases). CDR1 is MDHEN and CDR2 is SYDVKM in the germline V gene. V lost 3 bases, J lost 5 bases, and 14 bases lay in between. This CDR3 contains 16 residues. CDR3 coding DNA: TGTGCCAGCAGTTTCGGTGGGGGGTTCAATAATTCACCCCTCCACTTT. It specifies CASSFGGGFNNSPLHF.

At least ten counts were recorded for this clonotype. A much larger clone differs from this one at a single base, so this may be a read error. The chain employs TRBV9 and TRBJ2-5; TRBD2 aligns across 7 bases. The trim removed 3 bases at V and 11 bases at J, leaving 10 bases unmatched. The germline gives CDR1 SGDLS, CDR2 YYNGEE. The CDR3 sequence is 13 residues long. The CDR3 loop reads CASSARLSGEQYF. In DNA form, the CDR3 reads TGTGCCAGCAGCGCCCGTTTGAGCGGGGAGCAGTACTTC.

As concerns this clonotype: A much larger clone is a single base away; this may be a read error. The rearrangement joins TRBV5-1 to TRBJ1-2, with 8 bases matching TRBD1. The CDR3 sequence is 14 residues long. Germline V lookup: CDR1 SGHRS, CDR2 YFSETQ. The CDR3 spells CVSSFTDRENGYTF. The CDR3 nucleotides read TGCGTCAGCAGCTTCACGGACAGGGAAAATGGCTACACCTTC.